The 26 T cell receptor beta chains listed next were all sequenced from one sample in a study of T-cell memory formation after mild COVID-19. Via MiXCR, TCRdb re-called the 5' RACE reads, giving one row per CDR3 protein. There are 350,000 to 500,000 distinct CDR3 sequences in the sample; roughly 20% occur only once, and 8.4% lies in the top ten. Sequencing was performed on PBMCs or a T cell subset sorted from them (not recorded which). These receptors all come from an adult woman who had mild COVID-19 (a few samples of this study predate the infection). Cell type and time point are not known.

This clonotype has more than one count but fewer than ten. This chain joins TRBV6-2 or TRBV6-3 and TRBJ1-1; D uncertain. Trimming removed 3 bases from V and 11 bases from J, with 22 bases in between. Per the germline V gene, CDR1 is MNHEY and CDR2 is SVGEGT. There are 15 residues in the CDR3. CDR3 protein: CASSYPSSRGFWAFF. CDR3 sequence (DNA): TGTGCCAGCAGTTATCCCTCTAGCCGCGGCTTTTGGGCTTTCTTT.

The chain joins TRBV18 to TRBJ2-3, with D possibly matching TRBD2 (6 bases). V was clipped by 0 bases and J by 2 bases, with 12 bases between them. Germline assignment: CDR1 KGHSH and CDR2 LQKENI. CDR3 length: 16 amino acids. This chain's CDR3 is CASSPPGRRVTDTQYF. In nucleotides, the CDR3 is TGTGCCAGCTCACCACCTGGGAGGCGTGTCACAGATACGCAGTATTTT.

This clonotype turned up a few times. The genes are TRBV7-2 and TRBJ2-3; 11 bases align to TRBD2. Per germline, CDR1 SGHTA and CDR2 FQGNSA. This CDR3 is 16 amino acids long. The ends lost 2 bases at V and 6 bases at J; junction bases unmatched: 7. The CDR3 DNA follows: TGTGCCAGCAGCTTATTTAGCGGGAGGGCCAGTGATACGCAGTATTTT. Translated, it gives CASSLFSGRASDTQYF.

This clonotype was picked up a small number of times. J is TRBJ2-5 and V is TRBV2; 8 bases line up with TRBD2. Germline V gene data show CDR1 as SNHLY and CDR2 as FYNNEI. The CDR3 is made up of 16 amino acids. J gave up 0 bases and V 6 bases, and 9 bases lay outside the gene matches. For the CDR3, the DNA is TGTGCCAGCAGCGCGGGGGGCAGGGCGTACCAAGAGACCCAGTACTTC. It yields the protein CASSAGGRAYQETQYF.

This chain connects TRBV12-3 or TRBV12-4 to TRBJ1-1; no reliable D call. V gave up 5 bases and J gave up 2 bases, with 9 bases separating them. The CDR3 totals 13 residues. The chain's CDR3 is CASSHTENTEAFF. For the CDR3, the DNA is TGTGCCAGCAGTCACACTGAAAACACTGAAGCTTTCTTT.

The chain is built from TRBV3-1 and TRBJ1-1, with a possible D match to TRBD1 (5 bases). The V end was cut by 4 bases, the J end by 5 bases, with 11 bases between. CDR3 length: 13 amino acids. Per the germline V gene, CDR1 is LGHDT and CDR2 is YNNKEL (reference sequence). The CDR3: CASSPWGGTEAFF. As DNA, the CDR3 is TGTGCCAGCAGCCCGTGGGGGGGAACTGAAGCTTTCTTT. Complete variable domain (other parts from reference TRBV3-1 and TRBJ1-1): DTAVSQTPKYLVTQMGNDKSIKCEQNLGHDTMYWYKQDSKKFLKIMFSYNNKELIINETVPNRFSPKSPDKAHLNLHINSLELGDSAVYFCASSPWGGTEAFFGQGTRLTVV.

The V and J genes are TRBV20-1 and TRBJ2-3, with 9 bases identical to TRBD2. CDR3 size: 14 residues. Germline values: CDR1 DFQATT, CDR2 SNEGSKA (reference sequence). The CDR3 DNA follows: TGCAGGATCCGCGGGGGGGACAACACAGATACGCAGTATTTT. Translating it yields CRIRGGDNTDTQYF.

This rearrangement joins TRBV5-6 to TRBJ1-5; D call uncertain. From germline, CDR1 is SGHDT and CDR2 YYEEEE. The CDR3 sequence is 14 residues long. V dropped 0 bases and J dropped 5 bases, with 9 bases sitting between them. The DNA for the CDR3 is TGTGCCAGCAGCTTGGGCCAGGCGCATCAGCCCCAGCATTTT. It encodes CASSLGQAHQPQHF. The full variable domain, rest sourced from reference TRBV5-6 and TRBJ1-5, is DAGVTQSPTHLIKTRGQQVTLRCSPKSGHDTVSWYQQALGQGPQFIFQYYEEEERQRGNFPDRFSGHQFPNYSSELNVNALLLGDSALYLCASSLGQAHQPQHFGDGTRLSIL.

This chain links TRBV5-1 with TRBJ1-1; the D gene is possibly TRBD1 (5 bases). V shed 2 bases and J shed 4 bases, with 12 bases lying between them. Germline CDR1 and CDR2: SGHRS and YFSETQ. CDR3 length equals 14 residues. The CDR3 here is CASSFAGQSTEAFF. As DNA, the CDR3 is TGCGCCAGCAGCTTCGCAGGACAAAGCACTGAAGCTTTCTTT.

The chain is built from TRBV2 and TRBJ2-1, with no clear D. CDR3 length: 13 amino acids. The ends were cut back, 7 bases at V and 7 bases at J, with 14 bases in the middle. Germline V gene lookup returns CDR1 SNHLY and CDR2 FYNNEI. The DNA for the CDR3 is TGTGCCAGCACTCCTCTCTCCAATAATGAGCAGTTCTTC. This gives the protein CASTPLSNNEQFF.

The chain carries TRBV7-4 and TRBJ1-4, with D hard to call. V gave up 0 bases and J gave up 2 bases, with 13 bases separating them. The V gene's germline CDR1 is SGHVT and CDR2 SQSDAQ. The CDR3 spans 17 residues. The CDR3 loop reads CASSLARPSGTNEKLFF. CDR3 nucleotides: TGTGCCAGCAGCTTAGCGCGCCCGTCCGGGACTAATGAAAAACTGTTTTTT.

This clonotype was recorded a few times. The chain is built from TRBV20-1 and TRBJ1-5; D not resolved. V dropped 0 bases and J dropped 0 bases, with 12 bases sitting between them. Germline V gene lookup returns CDR1 DFQATT and CDR2 SNEGSKA (reference sequence). There are 16 residues in the CDR3. The CDR3 sequence: CSARDSQVYSNQPQHF. The CDR3, as DNA: TGCAGTGCTAGAGATAGTCAGGTTTATAGCAATCAGCCCCAGCATTTT.

This clonotype was counted between two and nine times. V gene TRBV12-3 or TRBV12-4 combines with J gene TRBJ1-1; D is undetermined. CDR3 size: 13 residues. V lost 1 base, J lost 6 bases, and 9 bases lay in between. CDR3 sequence: CASSLGTGAEAFF. Here the CDR3 DNA reads TGTGCCAGCAGTTTAGGGACCGGGGCTGAAGCTTTCTTT.

This sequence joins TRBV24-1 and TRBJ2-1, with TRBD1 as a possible D gene (5 bases). V was trimmed by 3 bases and J by 9 bases, leaving 20 bases between them. The CDR3 runs to 16 residues. Looked up from germline, CDR1 is KGHDR and CDR2 is SFDVKD. The chain's CDR3 is CATSDNGQIVYTEQFF. CDR3 bases: TGTGCCACCAGTGATAATGGACAAATAGTTTATACTGAGCAGTTCTTC.

V usage is TRBV12-3 or TRBV12-4 and J usage is TRBJ1-2; 7 nucleotides match TRBD1. The trim removed 6 bases at V and 7 bases at J, leaving 11 bases unmatched. This CDR3 is built from 14 residues. The CDR3 sequence: CASSTPHRGGGYTF. The CDR3 bases are TGTGCCAGCAGCACCCCTCACAGGGGTGGTGGCTACACCTTC.

This clonotype was counted between two and nine times. V and J are TRBV7-9 and TRBJ1-2; D is possibly TRBD1 (5 bases). V was pared by 3 bases and J by 4 bases, with 12 bases between. CDR3 length: 14 amino acids. CDR1 SEHNR and CDR2 FQNEAQ come from the germline V gene (reference sequence). DNA of the CDR3: TGTGCCAGCAGCTTGCAGGGTGGGTTCTATGGCTACACCTTC. This sequence encodes CASSLQGGFYGYTF.

This clonotype turned up a few times. The CDR3 coding sequence is TGTGCCAGCAGCTTAATGACTAGCGGTAAATCGTATAGTTACGAGCAGTACTTC. As protein: CASSLMTSGKSYSYEQYF. The gene calls are TRBV7-2 and TRBJ2-7; TRBD2 matches at 9 bases. CDR1 is SGHTA and CDR2 is FQGNSA in the germline V gene. The CDR3 is 18 amino acids. The junction had 15 bases not matched to a gene; V was cut back by 2 bases and J by 4 bases.

This clonotype has more than one count but fewer than ten. This rearrangement joins TRBV6-5 to TRBJ2-5; TRBD1 agrees at 7 bases. The ends lost 6 bases at V and 2 bases at J; junction bases unmatched: 3. The CDR3 contains 13 residues. Per the germline V gene, CDR1 is MNHEY and CDR2 is SVGAGI. The CDR3 DNA sequence: TGTGCCAGCAGATTGGGACAGCAAGAGACCCAGTACTTC. The encoded protein is CASRLGQQETQYF.

This clonotype was picked up a small number of times. The chain recombines TRBV20-1 with TRBJ1-5; unclear D gene. This CDR3 is built from 14 residues. V was trimmed by 3 bases and J by 0 bases, leaving 9 bases between them. Germline loops: CDR1 DFQATT, CDR2 SNEGSKA (reference sequence). The CDR3 DNA reads TGCAGTGCTAGGGGGATGGGTAGCAATCAGCCCCAGCATTTT. Translated, it gives CSARGMGSNQPQHF.

The chain recombines TRBV6-5 with TRBJ2-3; D perhaps matches TRBD2 (5 bases). Germline V CDR1 and CDR2: MNHEY, SVGAGI. V was shortened by 6 bases and J by 1 base, with 11 bases between the two germline ends. This CDR3 has 14 residues. The CDR3: CASSPQRRTDTQYF. Written as DNA, the CDR3 is TGTGCCAGCAGCCCCCAGCGGCGCACAGATACGCAGTATTTT.

This clonotype came up many times. This chain links TRBV7-9 with TRBJ2-3, with unresolved D. This CDR3 region has 11 residues. Trimming removed 8 bases from V and 2 bases from J, with 5 bases in between. Looked up from germline, CDR1 is SEHNR and CDR2 is FQNEAQ (reference sequence). CDR3 residues: CASGYTDTQYF. CDR3 bases: TGTGCCAGCGGCTACACAGATACGCAGTATTTT.

This clonotype was found a few times. This chain links TRBV19 with TRBJ2-7; 7 nucleotides agree with TRBD2. After removal of 3 bases from V and 3 bases from J, the junction contained 8 bases not matched to a gene. This CDR3 region has 15 residues. Germline V gene sequence: CDR1 LNHDA, CDR2 SQIVND (reference sequence). The CDR3 reads CASSIGGAGYYEQYF. In DNA, the CDR3 is TGTGCCAGTAGTATCGGTGGAGCGGGGTACTACGAGCAGTACTTC.

The chain has TRBV6-6 and TRBJ2-7; a possible D gene is TRBD2 (6 bases). Germline lookup yields CDR1 MNHNY and CDR2 SVGAGI (reference sequence). The CDR3 is 13 residues long. V lost 5 bases and J 6 bases, leaving 14 bases between the germline ends. CDR3 amino acids: CASSSGSPLEQYF. Written as DNA, the CDR3 is TGTGCCAGCAGTAGCGGGTCGCCCCTCGAGCAGTACTTC.

This clonotype was observed a few times. The gene calls are TRBV6-1 and TRBJ2-1; TRBD2 agrees at 11 bases. This CDR3 is 13 amino acids long. V dropped 10 bases and J dropped 9; count of bases not matched to a gene: 8. Germline V gene lookup returns CDR1 MNHNS and CDR2 SASEGT. CDR3 sequence (DNA): TGTGCCACATTAGCGGGGGGGGCCTCTGAGCAGTTCTTC. Its protein product is CATLAGGASEQFF.

A note on this clonotype: One junction end disagrees with the germline gene, perhaps due to a read error. The chain is built from TRBV7-9 and TRBJ2-1; possible D gene TRBD2, 7 bases. The CDR3 covers 16 residues. CDR1 and CDR2 from the germline V gene are SEHNR and FQNEAQ (reference sequence). The CDR3, as DNA: TGTGCCGGCAGCTTAGAACGGGGGGCCAAGTACAATGAGCAGTTCTTC. Its translation is CAGSLERGAKYNEQFF.

The chain uses TRBV10-1 and TRBJ2-5; the D gene is possibly TRBD1 (5 bases). CDR1 WNHNN and CDR2 SYGVQD come from the germline V gene (reference sequence). Trimming took 8 bases from V and 5 from J, leaving 15 bases between them. The CDR3 is 13 residues long. The CDR3 DNA is TGCGCCAGCCGCGGCAGGGCGTTGGAGACCCAGTACTTC. It translates to CASRGRALETQYF.